This TCR beta chain was identified during a study of T cell changes during pregnancy in multiple sclerosis. Trimming stripped 8 bases from V and 8 bases from J, with 15 bases between. CDR1 SNHLY and CDR2 FYNNEI come from the germline V gene. The CDR3 extends over 12 amino acids. TCRdb's copy holds only in-frame clones and misses some; the assay was immunoSEQ multiplex PCR. The sample has some 94,000 clones, around 93% seen once. Source: peripheral blood, taken in the first trimester of pregnancy. V is TRBV2 and J is TRBJ1-1; tentative D call: TRBD1 (6 bases). This clonotype was sampled from a female donor in good health, enrolled as a control in a pregnancy study. The CDR3 DNA reads as TGTGCCAGCTCCGGGACAACGAGGGAAGCTTTCTTT. Translated: CASSGTTREAFF.